This record looks at one T cell receptor beta chain sequence and its context. This entry belongs to a study of blood T cell repertoires in COVID-19. The length of the CDR3 is 17 residues. Germline loops: CDR1 SGDLS, CDR2 YYNGEE. V was cut by 0 bases and J by 3 bases, with 16 bases left in between. Cohort allocation depended upon clinical history that participants reported. What the recovered Cohort 3 donors had was two negative PCRs, clearance, or symptom resolution. Some clones are missing from TCRdb's copy, which holds only in-frame ones; the method was immunoSEQ multiplex PCR. The repertoire includes approximately 400,000 clones, 88% of them detected once, and approximately 1.2% sits in the top ten.

The J gene is TRBJ1-5, the V gene TRBV9; a weak D match, TRBD1 (6 bases). The sequenced sample consisted of PBMCs or T cells enriched from blood (not recorded which). This sequence was found in a woman aged 18-29 years who had recovered from COVID-19. The CDR3 region has the DNA TGTGCCAGCAGCGTAGTAACCCGACAGGTCCTCAATCAGCCCCAGCATTTT. Translation: CASSVVTRQVLNQPQHF.